This T cell receptor (beta chain) comes out of a study of T cell responses to AZD1222 COVID-19 vaccine (dated by TCRdb to the early 2020s). About the study as a whole: AZD1222 recipients with second doses at about 4 weeks or about 12 weeks were pooled, because spike-specific TCR depth and breadth did not differ between schedules. A total of 230 to 250 trial participants underwent TCR sequencing, of whom about 210 had received two doses of AZD1222 and approximately 25 had received two doses of the MenACWY control vaccine. Trial participants were enrolled by age into 18-55, 56-69 and 70-plus year subgroups, with roughly 150, 30 and 60 TCR-sequenced participants respectively.

From the cysteine through the phenylalanine, the CDR3 covers 15 amino acids. Only the CDR3 DNA stays, 45 bases, in frame from base 1. CDR1 and CDR2 (SEHNR, FQNEAQ) derive from the germline V gene (reference sequence). The junction shows trimming of 3 bases on V and 0 bases on J, plus 8 bases between the germline ends. Note on this clone: Its antigen target is currently unknown. Nothing much larger sits one base from this clone, and base qualities are not available.

The CDR3 regions of human TCRbeta chains were analyzed by immunosequencing. On the study's bioinformatics: Repertoire TCRs were checked for matches against a reference library of SARS-CoV-2-specific TCRs that had been generated using the MIRA antigen-specificity platform. Breadth was defined as the fraction of unique TCRs that were SARS-CoV-2-associated, and depth was defined as the fraction of total T cells that were SARS-CoV-2-associated. Using the MIRA data, each spike-specific TCR was mapped to the spike region that the TCR reacts to and placed in a CD4 or CD8 class. Log10-transformed breadth and depth values were compared by one-way ANOVA with Sidak's multiple comparisons tests. In its TCRdb copy, this immuneACCESS table keeps in-frame sequences only and misses some clones. Where compared with another copy, unresolved V genes explain less than half of these, and the others have no known cause. The D gene and trimming were derived from the DNA, and the V and J assignments and clone size from that table. The sample table lists about 130,000 clones, about 90% of them with a count of one. In total, the top ten clones hold 1.5% to 2% of the sample.

The full study reports these points: The 56-69-year group was small, and its depth increase did not reach significance, likely because of low power. Because no samples from the day 14 peak response were available, repertoires could be characterized only after the peak T cell response. After two AZD1222 doses, both the breadth and the depth of spike-specific TCRs were significantly higher than at day 0 and than in MenACWY recipients. Epitopes outside the regions mutated in the B.1.351 and B.1.1.7 variants were reportedly recognized by nearly half of the unique spike-specific TCRs. Participants were mostly white British and included more females than males, and it was suggested by the authors that clonal diversity may have been underestimated. CD4 TCRs associated with the vaccine covered the entire spike protein, and the dominant responses were in regions 160-218 and 743-854. Conclusions about previously exposed vaccinees are limited because only six or seven AZD1222 recipients were SARS-CoV-2 seropositive at baseline.

The intended sense of this specimen's time point label: baseline before first vaccination. Vaccinee samples were obtained from the UK trials COV001 and COV002, which included a single-blind randomized controlled phase 2/3 trial of AZD1222 (ChAdOx1 nCoV-19) in healthy adults. Trial participant PBMC samples were collected at day 0 and day 28 after the second dose for TCRbeta chain sequencing. The V gene is TRBV7-9 and the J gene is TRBJ2-2; TRBD1 is perhaps the D gene, given 6 matching bases. The clonotype originates from an adult in good health. Sequenced material: peripheral blood, taken on day 0 of AZD1222 vaccination. CDR3 loop: CASSLQGSNTGELFF. Here is the DNA: TGTGCCAGCAGCTTGCAGGGGTCGAACACCGGGGAGCTGTTTTTT.